These 10 T cell receptor beta chains originate from one sample sequenced in a study of early T cells in non-severe SARS-CoV-2 infection. MiXCR was run by TCRdb on the 5' RACE reads, yielding one entry per CDR3 protein. The sample yields tens of thousands of distinct CDR3 sequences, about a tenth seen once. What was sequenced was whole blood. The source is an adult who was a healthcare worker with PCR-confirmed SARS-CoV-2 infection or an uninfected control (not recorded which).

This clonotype has at least ten counts. V usage is TRBV30 and J usage is TRBJ1-6; D is unclear. The CDR3 loop spans 14 amino acids. V lost 2 bases and J lost 6, with 11 bases in between. Germline CDR1 GTSNPN, CDR2 SVGIG (reference sequence). The CDR3 loop reads CAWSIGQFNSPLHF. CDR3 nucleotide sequence: TGTGCCTGGAGTATCGGGCAGTTTAATTCACCCCTCCACTTT.

This clonotype came up a few times. The V gene is TRBV12-3 or TRBV12-4, the J gene TRBJ2-1; possible D gene TRBD2, 6 bases. This CDR3 spans 15 amino acids. V was cut by 5 bases and J by 0 bases, with 11 bases left in between. CDR3: CASSRRGTSYNEQFF. CDR3 sequence (DNA): TGTGCCAGCAGTCGACGCGGGACCTCCTACAATGAGCAGTTCTTC.

The chain combines TRBV7-6 with TRBJ1-4; D gene unclear. V was clipped by 3 bases and J by 8 bases, with 10 bases between them. CDR1 is SGHVS, CDR2 FNYEAQ, per germline. CDR3 size: 13 residues. CDR3: CASSLREGEKLFF. CDR3 DNA sequence: TGTGCCAGCAGCTTGAGGGAAGGGGAAAAACTGTTTTTT.

CDR3 sequence (DNA): TGTGCCAGCACCCTTGGGAAACGACAGGGTAACTACGAGCAGTACTTC. This gives the protein CASTLGKRQGNYEQYF. This sequence joins TRBV6-2 or TRBV6-3 and TRBJ2-7; 7 nucleotides line up with TRBD1. The V gene end was trimmed by 7 bases and the J gene end by 3 bases; junction bases not matched to a gene: 15. Germline CDR1 and CDR2: MNHEY and SVGEGT. The CDR3 is made up of 16 amino acids.

This clonotype occurred a few times. The chain recombines TRBV5-1 with TRBJ2-2, with 7 positions matching TRBD1. CDR1 is SGHRS and CDR2 is YFSETQ in the germline V gene. Trimming at V came to 4 bases and at J to 5 bases, leaving 11 bases not matched to a gene. The CDR3 runs 16 residues. CDR3 coding DNA: TGCGCCAGCAGCACATCACCGGGACAGCGAACCGGGGAGCTGTTTTTT. It specifies CASSTSPGQRTGELFF.

This clonotype was recorded at least ten times. The chain employs TRBV11-3 and TRBJ2-1; TRBD2 aligns across 11 bases. J gave up 3 bases and V 5 bases, and 3 bases lay outside the gene matches. The CDR3 runs to 15 residues. Looked up from germline, CDR1 is SGHNT and CDR2 is YENEEA. Here the CDR3 DNA reads TGTGCCAGCAGCCCTAGCGGGGGGTACTACAATGAGCAGTTCTTC. This encodes CASSPSGGYYNEQFF.

V usage is TRBV29-1 and J usage is TRBJ2-4, with 9 positions matching TRBD1. The V gene end was trimmed by 7 bases and the J gene end by 8 bases; junction bases not matched to a gene: 9. This CDR3 has 13 residues. The germline V gene has CDR1 SQVTM and CDR2 ANQGSEA. DNA for the CDR3: TGCAGCGGGACCGGGACAGGGTTGGACATTCAGTACTTC. It encodes CSGTGTGLDIQYF.

By sample fraction, this clonotype is medium-sized. The chain uses TRBV7-3 and TRBJ2-7, with TRBD1 matching over 9 bases. V lost 2 bases to trimming and J lost 6 bases; unmatched junction nucleotides: 11. There are 16 residues in the CDR3. Germline loops: CDR1 SGHTA, CDR2 FQGTGA. In nucleotides, the CDR3 is TGTGCCAGCAGCTTAGGACAGGGGAGGTTAGGTAGCGAGCAGTACTTC. Protein sequence: CASSLGQGRLGSEQYF.

This clonotype appeared a few times. The chain combines TRBV12-3 or TRBV12-4 with TRBJ1-1; D is ambiguous. The CDR3 has 13 amino acids. V was cut by 6 bases and J by 4 bases, with 12 bases left in between. The CDR3 nucleotides are TGTGCCAGCAGGATAACGGCAGGCACTGAAGCTTTCTTT. Translated, it gives CASRITAGTEAFF.

This clonotype was counted ten times or more. This rearrangement joins TRBV4-3 to TRBJ2-1, with D hard to call. In germline, CDR1 is LGHNA, CDR2 YSLEER. V was pared by 0 bases and J by 0 bases, with 15 bases between. This CDR3 has 18 residues. The CDR3 DNA sequence: TGCGCCAGCAGCCAAGACGGCGATGGCTGGAGCTCCTACAATGAGCAGTTCTTC. Translation gives CASSQDGDGWSSYNEQFF.